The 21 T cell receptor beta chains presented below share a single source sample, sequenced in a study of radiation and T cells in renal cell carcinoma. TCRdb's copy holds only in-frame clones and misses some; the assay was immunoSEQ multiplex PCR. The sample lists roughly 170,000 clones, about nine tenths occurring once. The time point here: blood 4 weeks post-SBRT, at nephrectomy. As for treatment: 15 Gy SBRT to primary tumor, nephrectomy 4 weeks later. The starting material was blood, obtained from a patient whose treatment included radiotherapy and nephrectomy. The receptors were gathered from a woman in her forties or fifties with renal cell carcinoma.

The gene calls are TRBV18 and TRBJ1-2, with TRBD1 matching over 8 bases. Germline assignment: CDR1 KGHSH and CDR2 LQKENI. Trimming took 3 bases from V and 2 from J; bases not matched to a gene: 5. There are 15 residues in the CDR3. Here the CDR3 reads CASSPWDRTNYGYTF. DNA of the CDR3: TGTGCCAGCTCACCGTGGGACAGGACAAACTATGGCTACACCTTC.

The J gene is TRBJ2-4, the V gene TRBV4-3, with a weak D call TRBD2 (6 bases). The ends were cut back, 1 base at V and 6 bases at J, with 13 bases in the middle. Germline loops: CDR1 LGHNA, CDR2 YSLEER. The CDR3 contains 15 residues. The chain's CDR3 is CASSQGRARRNIQYF. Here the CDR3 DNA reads TGCGCCAGCAGCCAAGGGAGGGCTCGCAGAAACATTCAGTACTTC.

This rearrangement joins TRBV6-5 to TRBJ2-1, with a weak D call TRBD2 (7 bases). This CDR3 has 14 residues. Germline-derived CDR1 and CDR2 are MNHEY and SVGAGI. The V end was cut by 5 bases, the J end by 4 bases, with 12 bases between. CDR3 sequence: CASSRGGQYNEQFF. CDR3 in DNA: TGTGCCAGCAGTAGGGGGGGTCAGTACAATGAGCAGTTCTTC.

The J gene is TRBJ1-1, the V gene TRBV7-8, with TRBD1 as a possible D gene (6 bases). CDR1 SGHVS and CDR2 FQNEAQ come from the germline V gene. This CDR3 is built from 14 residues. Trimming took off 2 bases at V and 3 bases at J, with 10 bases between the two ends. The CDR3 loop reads CASSLLGADTEAFF. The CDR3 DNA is TGTGCCAGCAGCTTACTGGGGGCGGACACTGAAGCTTTCTTT.

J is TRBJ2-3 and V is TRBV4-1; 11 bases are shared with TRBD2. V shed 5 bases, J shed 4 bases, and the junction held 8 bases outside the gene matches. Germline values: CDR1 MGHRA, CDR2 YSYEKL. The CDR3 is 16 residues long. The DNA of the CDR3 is TGCGCCAGCAGCGCTCTAGCGGGGGGCGGGTCAGATACGCAGTATTTT. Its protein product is CASSALAGGGSDTQYF.

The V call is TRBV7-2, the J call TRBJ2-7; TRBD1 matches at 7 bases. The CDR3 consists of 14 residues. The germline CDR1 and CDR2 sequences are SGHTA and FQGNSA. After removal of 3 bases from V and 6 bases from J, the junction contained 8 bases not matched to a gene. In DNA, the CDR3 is TGTGCCAGCAGCTTGACAGGGTTTTCATCCGAGCAGTACTTC. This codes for CASSLTGFSSEQYF.

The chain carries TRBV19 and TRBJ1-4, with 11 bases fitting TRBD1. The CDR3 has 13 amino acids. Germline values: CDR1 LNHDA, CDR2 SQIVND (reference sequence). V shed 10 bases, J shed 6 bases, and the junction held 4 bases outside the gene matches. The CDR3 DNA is TGTGCCACCCGGGACAGGGGGGATGAAAAACTGTTTTTT. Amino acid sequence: CATRDRGDEKLFF.

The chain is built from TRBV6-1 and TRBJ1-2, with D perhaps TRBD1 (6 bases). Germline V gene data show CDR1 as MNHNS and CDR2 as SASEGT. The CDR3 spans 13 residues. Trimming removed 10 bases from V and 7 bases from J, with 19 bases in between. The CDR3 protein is CAITQGYLGGYTF. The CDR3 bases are TGTGCCATTACACAGGGTTACCTCGGTGGCTACACCTTC.

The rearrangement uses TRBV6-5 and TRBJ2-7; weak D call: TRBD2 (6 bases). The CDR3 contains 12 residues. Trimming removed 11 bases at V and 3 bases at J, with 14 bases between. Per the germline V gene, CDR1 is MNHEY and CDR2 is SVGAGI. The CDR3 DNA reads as TGTGCCTCGGGGCGGGAAAACTACGAGCAGTACTTC. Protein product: CASGRENYEQYF.

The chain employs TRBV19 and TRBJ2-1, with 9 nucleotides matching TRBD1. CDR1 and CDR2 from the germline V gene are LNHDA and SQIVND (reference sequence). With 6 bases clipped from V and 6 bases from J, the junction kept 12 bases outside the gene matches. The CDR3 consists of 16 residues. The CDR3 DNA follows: TGTGCCAGTAGACCCGGGACAGGGTTTTTGGGCAATGAGCAGTTCTTC. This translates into CASRPGTGFLGNEQFF.

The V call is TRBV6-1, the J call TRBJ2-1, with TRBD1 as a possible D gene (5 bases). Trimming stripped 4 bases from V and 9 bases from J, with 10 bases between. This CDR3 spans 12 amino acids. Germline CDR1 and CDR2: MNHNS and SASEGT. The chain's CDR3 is CASSVWTIEQFF. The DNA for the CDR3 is TGTGCCAGCAGTGTCTGGACAATTGAGCAGTTCTTC.

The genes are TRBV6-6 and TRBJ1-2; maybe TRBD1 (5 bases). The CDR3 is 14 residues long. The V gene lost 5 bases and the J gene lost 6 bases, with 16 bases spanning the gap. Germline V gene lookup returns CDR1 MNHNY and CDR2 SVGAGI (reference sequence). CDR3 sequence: CASSIEGSGHGYTF. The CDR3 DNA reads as TGTGCCAGCAGTATAGAGGGGTCTGGTCATGGCTACACCTTC.

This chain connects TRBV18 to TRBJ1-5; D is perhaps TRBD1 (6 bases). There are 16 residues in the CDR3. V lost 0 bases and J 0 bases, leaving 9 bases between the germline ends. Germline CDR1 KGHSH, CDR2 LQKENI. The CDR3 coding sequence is TGTGCCAGCTCACCACCGGGACACAATAGCAATCAGCCCCAGCATTTT. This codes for CASSPPGHNSNQPQHF.

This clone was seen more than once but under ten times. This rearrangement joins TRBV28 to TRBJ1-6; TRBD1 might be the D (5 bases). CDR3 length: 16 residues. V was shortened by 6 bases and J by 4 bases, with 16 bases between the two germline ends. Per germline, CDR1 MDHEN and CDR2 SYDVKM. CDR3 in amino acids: CASSRGAGSYNSPLHF. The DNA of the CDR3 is TGTGCCAGCAGCCGCGGGGCAGGCAGTTATAATTCACCCCTCCACTTT. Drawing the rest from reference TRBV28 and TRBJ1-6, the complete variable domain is DVKVTQSSRYLVKRTGEKVFLECVQDMDHENMFWYRQDPGLGLRLIYFSYDVKMKEKGDIPEGYSVSREKKERFSLILESASTNQTSMYLCASSRGAGSYNSPLHFGNGTRLTVT.

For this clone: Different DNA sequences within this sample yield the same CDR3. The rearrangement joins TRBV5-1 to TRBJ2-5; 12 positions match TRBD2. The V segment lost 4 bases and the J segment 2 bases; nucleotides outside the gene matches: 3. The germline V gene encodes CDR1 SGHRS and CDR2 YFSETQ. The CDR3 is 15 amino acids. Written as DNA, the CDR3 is TGCGCCAGCAGCCCCGGGACTAGCGGGCAAGAGACCCAGTACTTC. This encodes CASSPGTSGQETQYF.

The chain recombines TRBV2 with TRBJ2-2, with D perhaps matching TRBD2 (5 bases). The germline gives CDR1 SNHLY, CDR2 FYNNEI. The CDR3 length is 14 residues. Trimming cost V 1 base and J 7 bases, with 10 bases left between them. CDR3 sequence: CASSEGDGSGELFF. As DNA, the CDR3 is TGTGCCAGCAGTGAAGGTGATGGGAGCGGGGAGCTGTTTTTT.

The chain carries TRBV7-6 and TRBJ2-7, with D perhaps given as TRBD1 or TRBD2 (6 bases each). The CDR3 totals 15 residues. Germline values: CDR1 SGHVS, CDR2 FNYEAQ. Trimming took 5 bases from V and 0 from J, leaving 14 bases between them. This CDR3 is CASSPLAGHSYEQYF. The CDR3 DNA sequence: TGTGCCAGCAGCCCTTTGGCGGGACACTCCTACGAGCAGTACTTC. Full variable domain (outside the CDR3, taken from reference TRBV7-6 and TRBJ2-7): GAGVSQSPRYKVTKRGQDVALRCDPISGHVSLYWYRQALGQGPEFLTYFNYEAQQDKSGLPNDRFSAERPEGSISTLTIQRTEQRDSAMYRCASSPLAGHSYEQYFGPGTRLTVT.

The CDR3 bases are TGTGCCAGTAGTCATGGGGACAGAGTACTTAGCAATCAGCCCCAGCATTTT. Translated, it gives CASSHGDRVLSNQPQHF. This chain joins TRBV19 and TRBJ1-5, with 7 bases identical to TRBD1. The junction had 10 bases not matched to a gene; V was cut back by 5 bases and J by 0 bases. This CDR3 spans 17 amino acids. Germline assignment: CDR1 LNHDA and CDR2 SQIVND (reference sequence).

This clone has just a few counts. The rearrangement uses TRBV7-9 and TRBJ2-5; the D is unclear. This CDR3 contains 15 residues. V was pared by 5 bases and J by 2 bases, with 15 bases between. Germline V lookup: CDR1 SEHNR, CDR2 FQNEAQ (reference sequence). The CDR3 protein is CASSPLLQIQETQYF. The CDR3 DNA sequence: TGTGCCAGCAGCCCCCTACTACAGATACAAGAGACCCAGTACTTC.

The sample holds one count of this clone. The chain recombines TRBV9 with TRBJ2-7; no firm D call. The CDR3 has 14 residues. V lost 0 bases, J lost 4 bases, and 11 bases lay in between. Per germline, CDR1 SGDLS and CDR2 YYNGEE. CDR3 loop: CASSVEYGPYEQYF. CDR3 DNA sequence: TGTGCCAGCAGCGTAGAGTACGGACCATACGAGCAGTACTTC.

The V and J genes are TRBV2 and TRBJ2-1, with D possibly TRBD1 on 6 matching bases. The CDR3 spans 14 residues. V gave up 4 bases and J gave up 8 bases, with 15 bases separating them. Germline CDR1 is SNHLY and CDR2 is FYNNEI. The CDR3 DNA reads TGTGCCAGCAGTGTACGGCAGGGGCCCGATGAGCAGTTCTTC. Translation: CASSVRQGPDEQFF.